The clone carrying this TCR beta chain was picked up many times. Its antigen remains unidentified. TCR beta CDR3 sequences were amplified from RNA transcripts. The HTBI set primed first-round TCR CDR3 RT-PCR. TCRdb re-derived calls from the multiplex PCR reads in MiXCR, one entry per CDR3 protein. The sample has over 450,000 distinct CDR3 sequences; about an eighth are singletons. Germline V lookup: CDR1 GTSNPN, CDR2 SVGIG (reference sequence). This CDR3 contains 14 residues. V was shortened by 5 bases and J by 1 base, with 11 bases between the two germline ends. The sample comes from a study of T cells in Graves' hyperthyroidism and ophthalmopathy. General study points: Blood samples included most of the expanded thyroid clonotypes exceeding 0.001.

The specimen sequenced was blood. The V call is TRBV30, the J call TRBJ2-2; weak D call: TRBD1 (5 bases). The sequence was collected from a woman between 18 and 30 years old with Graves' hyperthyroidism. The CDR3 sequence: CAWRIGQNTGELFF. As DNA, the CDR3 is TGTGCCTGGCGTATTGGACAGAACACCGGGGAGCTGTTTTTT.